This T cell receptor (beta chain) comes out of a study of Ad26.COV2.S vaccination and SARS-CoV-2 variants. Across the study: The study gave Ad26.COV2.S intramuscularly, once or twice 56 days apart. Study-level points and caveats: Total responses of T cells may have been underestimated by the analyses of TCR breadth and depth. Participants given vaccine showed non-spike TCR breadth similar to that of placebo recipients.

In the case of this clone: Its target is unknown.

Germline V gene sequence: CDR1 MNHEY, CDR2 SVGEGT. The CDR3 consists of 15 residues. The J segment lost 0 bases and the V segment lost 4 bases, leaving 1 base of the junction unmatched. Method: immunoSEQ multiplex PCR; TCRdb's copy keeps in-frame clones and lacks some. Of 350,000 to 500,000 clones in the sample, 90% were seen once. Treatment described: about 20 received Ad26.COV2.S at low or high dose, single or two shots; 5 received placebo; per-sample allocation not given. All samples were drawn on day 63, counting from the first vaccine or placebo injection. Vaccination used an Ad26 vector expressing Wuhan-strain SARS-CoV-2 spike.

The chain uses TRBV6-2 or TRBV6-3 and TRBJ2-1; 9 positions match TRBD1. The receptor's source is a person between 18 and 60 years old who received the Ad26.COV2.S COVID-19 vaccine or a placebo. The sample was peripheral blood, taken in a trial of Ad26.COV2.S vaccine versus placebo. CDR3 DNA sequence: TGTGCCAGCAGTTTGACAGGGGGCTCCTACAATGAGCAGTTCTTC. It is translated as CASSLTGGSYNEQFF.